This TCR beta chain derives from a study of response to subunit inactivated influenza vaccine. TCRdb redid the calling of the RT-PCR reads with MiXCR, one entry per CDR3 protein. The table shows a few hundred thousand distinct CDR3 sequences, with 14% occurring only once. The table lists this clonotype with a few counts. The antigen is not known. CDR1 and CDR2 from the germline V gene are SGHAT and FQNNGV. This CDR3 is 13 amino acids long. V lost 6 bases to trimming and J lost 4 bases, with 10 bases between them. The study's findings and limits: Each seasonal influenza vaccination, the authors suggested, recruits few new T cells.

This sequence originates from a man aged 50-60 years who received an inactivated influenza vaccine. The chain links TRBV11-2 to TRBJ2-1, with D perhaps matching TRBD1 (5 bases). The sample was PBMCs from blood, taken 11 to 12 days after vaccination. In nucleotides, the CDR3 is TGTGCCAGCAGATCGACAGAATACAATGAGCAGTTCTTC. This codes for CASRSTEYNEQFF.